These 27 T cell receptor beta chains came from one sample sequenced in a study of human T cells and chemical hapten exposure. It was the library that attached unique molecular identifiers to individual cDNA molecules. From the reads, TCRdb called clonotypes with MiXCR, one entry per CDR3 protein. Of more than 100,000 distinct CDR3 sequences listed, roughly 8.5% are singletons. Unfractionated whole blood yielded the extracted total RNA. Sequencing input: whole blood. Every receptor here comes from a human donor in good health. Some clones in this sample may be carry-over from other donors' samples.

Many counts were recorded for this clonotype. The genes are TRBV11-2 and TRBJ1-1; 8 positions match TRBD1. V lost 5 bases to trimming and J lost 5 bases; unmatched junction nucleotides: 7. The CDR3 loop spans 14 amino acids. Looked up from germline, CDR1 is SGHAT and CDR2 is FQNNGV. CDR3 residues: CASSPTTGVTEAFF. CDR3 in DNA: TGTGCCAGCAGCCCGACGACAGGGGTGACTGAAGCTTTCTTT.

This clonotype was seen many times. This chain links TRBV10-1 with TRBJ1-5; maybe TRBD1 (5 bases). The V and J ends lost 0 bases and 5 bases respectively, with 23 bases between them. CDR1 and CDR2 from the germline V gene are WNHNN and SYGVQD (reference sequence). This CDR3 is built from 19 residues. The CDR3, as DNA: TGCGCCAGCAGTGAGTCTTGGAGGGCAGGGAAGATTGTGGATCAGCCCCAGCATTTT. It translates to CASSESWRAGKIVDQPQHF.

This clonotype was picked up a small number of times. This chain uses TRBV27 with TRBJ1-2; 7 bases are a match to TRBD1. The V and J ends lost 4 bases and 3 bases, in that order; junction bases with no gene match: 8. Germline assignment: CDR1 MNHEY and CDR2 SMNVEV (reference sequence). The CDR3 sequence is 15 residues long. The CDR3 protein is CASSSQGGRYYGYTF. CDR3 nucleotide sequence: TGTGCCAGCAGTTCTCAGGGGGGGCGATACTATGGCTACACCTTC.

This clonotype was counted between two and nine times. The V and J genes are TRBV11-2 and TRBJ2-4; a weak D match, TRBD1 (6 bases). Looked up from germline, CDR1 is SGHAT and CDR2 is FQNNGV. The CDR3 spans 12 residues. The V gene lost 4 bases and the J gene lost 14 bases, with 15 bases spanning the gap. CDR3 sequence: CASSSLGQPEYF. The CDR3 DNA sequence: TGTGCCAGCAGCTCGCTCGGACAGCCCGAGTACTTC. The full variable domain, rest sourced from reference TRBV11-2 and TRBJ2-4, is EAGVAQSPRYKIIEKRQSVAFWCNPISGHATLYWYQQILGQGPKLLIQFQNNGVVDDSQLPKDRFSAERLKGVDSTLKIQPAKLEDSAVYLCASSSLGQPEYFGAGTRLSVL.

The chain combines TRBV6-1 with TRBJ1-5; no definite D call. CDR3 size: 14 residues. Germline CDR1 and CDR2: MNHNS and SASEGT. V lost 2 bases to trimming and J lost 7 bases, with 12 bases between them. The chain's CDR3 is CASSESGRGQPQHF. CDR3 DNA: TGTGCCAGCAGTGAATCCGGTCGGGGACAGCCCCAGCATTTT.

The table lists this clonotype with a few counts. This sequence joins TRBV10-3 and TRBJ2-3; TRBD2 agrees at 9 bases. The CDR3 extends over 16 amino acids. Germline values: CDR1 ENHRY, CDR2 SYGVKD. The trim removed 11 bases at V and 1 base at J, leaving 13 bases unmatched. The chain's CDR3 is CAAYSGRSFGTDTQYF. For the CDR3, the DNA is TGTGCCGCCTACAGCGGGAGGTCTTTCGGCACAGATACGCAGTATTTT.

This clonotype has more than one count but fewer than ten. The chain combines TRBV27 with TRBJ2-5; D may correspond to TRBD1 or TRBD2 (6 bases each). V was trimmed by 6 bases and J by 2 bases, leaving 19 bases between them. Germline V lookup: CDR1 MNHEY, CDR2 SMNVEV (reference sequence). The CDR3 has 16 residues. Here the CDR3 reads CASRSGPGALQETQYF. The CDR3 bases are TGTGCCAGCAGGTCGGGTCCGGGGGCCTTGCAAGAGACCCAGTACTTC.

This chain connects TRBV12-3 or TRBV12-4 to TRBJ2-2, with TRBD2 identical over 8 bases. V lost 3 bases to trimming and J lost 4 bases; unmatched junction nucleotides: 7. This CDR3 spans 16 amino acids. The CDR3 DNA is TGTGCCAGCAGTTTCCGGGGGGGCCGCGGCACCGGGGAGCTGTTTTTT. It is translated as CASSFRGGRGTGELFF.

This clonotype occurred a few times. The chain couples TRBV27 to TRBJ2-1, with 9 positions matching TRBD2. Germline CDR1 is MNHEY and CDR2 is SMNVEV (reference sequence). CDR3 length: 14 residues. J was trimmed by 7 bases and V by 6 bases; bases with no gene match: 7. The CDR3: CASRLSGRLNEQFF. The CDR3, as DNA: TGTGCCAGCAGACTTAGCGGGAGATTGAATGAGCAGTTCTTC.

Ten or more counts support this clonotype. The CDR3 DNA reads TGTGCCAGCAGTTTTACGGACATTCAGTACTTC. Translation gives CASSFTDIQYF. V usage is TRBV12-3 or TRBV12-4 and J usage is TRBJ2-4; no firm D call. The CDR3 sequence is 11 residues long. Trimming took off 3 bases at V and 8 bases at J, with 5 bases between the two ends.

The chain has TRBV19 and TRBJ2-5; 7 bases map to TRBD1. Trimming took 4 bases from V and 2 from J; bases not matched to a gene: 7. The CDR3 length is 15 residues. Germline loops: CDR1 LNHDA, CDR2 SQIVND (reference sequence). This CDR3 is CASSTRDSVQETQYF. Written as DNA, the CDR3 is TGTGCCAGTAGTACCCGGGACAGCGTTCAAGAGACCCAGTACTTC.

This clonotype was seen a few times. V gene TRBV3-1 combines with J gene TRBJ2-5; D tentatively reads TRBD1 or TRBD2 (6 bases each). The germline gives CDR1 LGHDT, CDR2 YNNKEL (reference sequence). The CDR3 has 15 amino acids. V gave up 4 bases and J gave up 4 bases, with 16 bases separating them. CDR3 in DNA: TGTGCCAGCAGCCCCACGGGGGCTAAGGGAGAGACCCAGTACTTC. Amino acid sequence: CASSPTGAKGETQYF.

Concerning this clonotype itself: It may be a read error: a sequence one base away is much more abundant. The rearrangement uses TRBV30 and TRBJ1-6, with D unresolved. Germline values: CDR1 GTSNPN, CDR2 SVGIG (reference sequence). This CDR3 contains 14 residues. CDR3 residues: CAWSWGTDNSPFHF. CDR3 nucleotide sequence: TGTGCCTGGAGTTGGGGAACCGATAATTCACCCTTCCACTTT.

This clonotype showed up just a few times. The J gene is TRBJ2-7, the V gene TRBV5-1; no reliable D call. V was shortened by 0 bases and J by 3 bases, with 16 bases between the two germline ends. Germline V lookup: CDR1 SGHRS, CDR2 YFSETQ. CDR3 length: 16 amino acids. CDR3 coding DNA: TGCGCCAGCAGCTTGGCCCTCGACGGCGTTTACTACGAGCAGTACTTC. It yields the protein CASSLALDGVYYEQYF. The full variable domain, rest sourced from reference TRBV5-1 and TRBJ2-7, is KAGVTQTPRYLIKTRGQQVTLSCSPISGHRSVSWYQQTPGQGLQFLFEYFSETQRNKGNFPGRFSGRQFSNSRSEMNVSTLELGDSALYLCASSLALDGVYYEQYFGPGTRLTVT.

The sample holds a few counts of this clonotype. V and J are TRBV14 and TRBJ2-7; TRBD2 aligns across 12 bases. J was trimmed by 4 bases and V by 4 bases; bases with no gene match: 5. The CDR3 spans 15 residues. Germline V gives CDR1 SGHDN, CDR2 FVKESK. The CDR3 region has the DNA TGTGCCAGCAGCCCCAGACTAGCGGGAGTGTACGAGCAGTACTTC. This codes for CASSPRLAGVYEQYF.

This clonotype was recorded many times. This CDR3 reads CASSQGVGEQFF. CDR3 nucleotide sequence: TGTGCCAGCAGCCAGGGCGTCGGTGAGCAGTTCTTC. The chain combines TRBV7-2 with TRBJ2-1, with a possible D match to TRBD1 (5 bases). The V gene's germline CDR1 is SGHTA and CDR2 FQGNSA. The CDR3 consists of 12 residues. The V gene lost 5 bases and the J gene lost 9 bases, with 11 bases spanning the gap. The whole variable domain, filled in from reference TRBV7-2 and TRBJ2-1, reads GAGVSQSPSNKVTEKGKDVELRCDPISGHTALYWYRQSLGQGLEFLIYFQGNSAPDKSGLPSDRFSAERTGGSVSTLTIQRTQQEDSAVYLCASSQGVGEQFFGPGTRLTVL.

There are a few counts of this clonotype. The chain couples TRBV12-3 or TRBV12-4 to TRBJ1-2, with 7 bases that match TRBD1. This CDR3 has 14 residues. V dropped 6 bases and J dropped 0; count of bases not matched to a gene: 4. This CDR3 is CASRRQGANYGYTF. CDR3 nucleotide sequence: TGTGCCAGCAGGCGACAGGGAGCTAACTATGGCTACACCTTC.

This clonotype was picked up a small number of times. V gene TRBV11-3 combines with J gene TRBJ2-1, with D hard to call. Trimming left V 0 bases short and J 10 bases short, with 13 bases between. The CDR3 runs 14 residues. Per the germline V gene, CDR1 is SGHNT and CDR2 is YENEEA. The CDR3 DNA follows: TGTGCCAGCAGCTTAGATTCTGCTGCACGGGAGCAGTTCTTC. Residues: CASSLDSAAREQFF.

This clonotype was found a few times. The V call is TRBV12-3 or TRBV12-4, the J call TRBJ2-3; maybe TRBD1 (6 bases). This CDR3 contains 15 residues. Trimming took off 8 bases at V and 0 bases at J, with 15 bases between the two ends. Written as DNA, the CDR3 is TGTGCCAGCGAACTTAGGGGGTCTAGCACAGATACGCAGTATTTT. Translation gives CASELRGSSTDTQYF.

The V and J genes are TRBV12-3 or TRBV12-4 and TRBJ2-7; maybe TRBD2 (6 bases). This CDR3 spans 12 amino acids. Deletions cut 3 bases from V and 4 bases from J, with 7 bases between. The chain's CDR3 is CASSLRGYEQYF. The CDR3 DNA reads TGTGCCAGCAGTTTGCGGGGTTACGAGCAGTACTTC.

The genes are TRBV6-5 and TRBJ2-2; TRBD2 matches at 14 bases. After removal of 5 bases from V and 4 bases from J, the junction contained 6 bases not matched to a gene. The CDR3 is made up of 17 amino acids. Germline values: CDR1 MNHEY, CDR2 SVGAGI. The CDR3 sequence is CASSPGLAGVGTGELFF. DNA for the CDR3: TGTGCCAGCAGTCCGGGACTAGCGGGAGTGGGCACCGGGGAGCTGTTTTTT.

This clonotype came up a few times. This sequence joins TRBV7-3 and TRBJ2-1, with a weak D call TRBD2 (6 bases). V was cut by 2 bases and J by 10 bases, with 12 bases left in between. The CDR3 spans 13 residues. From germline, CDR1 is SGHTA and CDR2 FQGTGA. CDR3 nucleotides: TGTGCCAGCAGCTTAGGGGGGACCCAAGAGCAGTTCTTC. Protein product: CASSLGGTQEQFF.

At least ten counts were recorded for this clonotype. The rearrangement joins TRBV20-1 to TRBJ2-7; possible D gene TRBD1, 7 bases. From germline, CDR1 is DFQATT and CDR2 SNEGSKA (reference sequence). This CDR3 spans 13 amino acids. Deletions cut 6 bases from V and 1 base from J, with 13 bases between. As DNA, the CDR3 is TGCAGTGCCAAGGGGGGACAGTCCTACGAGCAGTACTTC. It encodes CSAKGGQSYEQYF.

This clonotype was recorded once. CDR3 region: CASSAGGPRDTEAFF. The DNA of the CDR3 is TGTGCCAGCTCCGCCGGGGGCCCGAGGGACACTGAAGCTTTCTTT. The rearrangement links TRBV12-3 or TRBV12-4 to TRBJ1-1; a possible D gene is TRBD1 (6 bases). V was shortened by 8 bases and J by 3 bases, with 19 bases between the two germline ends. There are 15 residues in the CDR3.

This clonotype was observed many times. The DNA of the CDR3 is TGTGCCAGTCAAAGGGGGAATCAGCCCCAGCATTTT. Translation: CASQRGNQPQHF. The chain is built from TRBV12-3 or TRBV12-4 and TRBJ1-5; perhaps TRBD1 as D (6 bases). Trimming took off 9 bases at V and 4 bases at J, with 10 bases between the two ends. CDR3 length equals 12 residues.

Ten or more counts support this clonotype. The CDR3 here is CASSSPPPGQRSPLHF. The CDR3 DNA reads TGTGCCAGCAGCTCACCCCCGCCGGGACAGAGATCACCCCTCCACTTT. This rearrangement joins TRBV5-6 to TRBJ1-6, with TRBD1 identical over 7 bases. Per germline, CDR1 SGHDT and CDR2 YYEEEE. The V and J ends lost 3 bases and 10 bases, in that order; junction bases with no gene match: 13. The CDR3 extends over 16 amino acids.

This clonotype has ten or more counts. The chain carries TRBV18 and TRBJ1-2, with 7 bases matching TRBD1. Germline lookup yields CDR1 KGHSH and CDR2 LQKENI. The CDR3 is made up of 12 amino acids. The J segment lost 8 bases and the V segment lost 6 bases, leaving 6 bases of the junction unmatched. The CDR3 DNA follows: TGTGCCAGCTCGCCAGGGACAGACGGCTACACCTTC. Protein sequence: CASSPGTDGYTF.